This record covers a single T cell receptor (beta chain). A much bigger clone sits one base away, suggesting this may be a read error. Using a J-beta primer mix together with a sample-barcoded 5' primer, a second PCR was run for roughly 6 to 11 cycles. TCRdb recomputed calls from the 5' RACE reads with MiXCR, one row per CDR3 protein. The sample has approximately 670,000 distinct CDR3 sequences, 40% to 45% seen once. The record originates from a study of blood T cells in healthy people across ages. The CDR3 is made up of 17 amino acids. Germline V gene lookup returns CDR1 LGHNA and CDR2 YNFKEQ. V was shortened by 4 bases and J by 3 bases, with 20 bases between the two germline ends.

Source material: blood. The sequence was obtained from an elderly man in good health. This chain joins TRBV4-2 and TRBJ2-3; TRBD2 is a possible D gene (7 bases). This CDR3 is CASSRQTSLGGTDTQYF. The CDR3 DNA sequence: TGTGCCAGCAGCCGACAGACTAGCCTAGGGGGGACAGATACGCAGTATTTT.